These 9 T cell receptor beta chains originate from one sample sequenced in a study of cytomegalovirus exposure and HLA in healthy donors. The PCR used 60 Vbeta and 13 Jbeta primers. Some clones are missing from TCRdb's copy, which holds only in-frame ones; the method was immunoSEQ multiplex PCR. The sample has roughly 220,000 clones; roughly 84% are singletons. Input material: PBMCs. The receptor source for this set is a man aged 45 to 65 in good health and CMV-seronegative.

On this clone: Compared with germline, one end of the junction differs, possibly owing to a read error. V usage is TRBV7-9 and J usage is TRBJ1-5; D gene uncertain. The CDR3 is 13 amino acids. Germline lookup yields CDR1 SEHNR and CDR2 FQNEAQ (reference sequence). The chain's CDR3 is CSSSQVGDQPQHF. The CDR3 nucleotides are TGTTCCAGCAGCCAAGTGGGCGATCAGCCCCAGCATTTT.

The genes are TRBV5-1 and TRBJ1-1; D is possibly TRBD1 (5 bases). Germline CDR1 SGHRS, CDR2 YFSETQ. Trimming took 5 bases from V and 0 from J, leaving 11 bases between them. CDR3 length equals 14 residues. CDR3: CASSDGALNTEAFF. CDR3 in DNA: TGCGCCAGCAGTGATGGGGCCCTGAACACTGAAGCTTTCTTT.

The V call is TRBV28, the J call TRBJ1-1, with 7 bases that match TRBD1. This CDR3 contains 16 residues. Losses at the gene ends were 5 bases for V and 6 bases for J; bases not matched to a gene: 15. Germline values: CDR1 MDHEN, CDR2 SYDVKM. CDR3 amino acids: CASSPFRLSQGAEAFF. CDR3 DNA sequence: TGTGCCAGCAGTCCTTTCCGCCTATCTCAGGGGGCTGAAGCTTTCTTT.

The chain joins TRBV7-2 to TRBJ2-2, with TRBD2 identical over 7 bases. The J segment lost 5 bases and the V segment lost 5 bases, leaving 5 bases of the junction unmatched. The CDR3 is 14 amino acids. Germline lookup yields CDR1 SGHTA and CDR2 FQGNSA. CDR3 region: CASSPLGGTGELFF. CDR3 bases: TGTGCCAGCAGCCCATTGGGGGGGACCGGGGAGCTGTTTTTT.

The chain employs TRBV11-3 and TRBJ2-2; D is unclear. Germline V gene sequence: CDR1 SGHNT, CDR2 YENEEA. The V and J ends lost 5 bases and 4 bases respectively, with 8 bases between them. CDR3 length equals 13 residues. In nucleotides, the CDR3 is TGTGCCAGCAGCCTCGTTCCCACCGGGGAGCTGTTTTTT. This gives the protein CASSLVPTGELFF.

Here the CDR3 DNA reads TGTGCCAGCAGGACGACCGGGACAATGAACACTGAAGCTTTCTTT. Translated, it gives CASRTTGTMNTEAFF. The gene calls are TRBV7-2 and TRBJ1-1, with a possible D match to TRBD1 (6 bases). Per germline, CDR1 SGHTA and CDR2 FQGNSA. This CDR3 spans 15 amino acids. Trimming left V 6 bases short and J 0 bases short, with 14 bases between.

The gene calls are TRBV4-1 and TRBJ2-2; 7 bases are a match to TRBD1. Germline V gives CDR1 MGHRA, CDR2 YSYEKL. The CDR3 loop spans 15 amino acids. V lost 1 base and J lost 7; bases outside the gene matches: 6. In DNA form, the CDR3 reads TGCGCCAGCAGCCAAGGAACAGGGGCTTACGGGGAGCTGTTTTTT. Its translation: CASSQGTGAYGELFF.

The chain links TRBV11-2 to TRBJ2-5; possible D gene TRBD1, 6 bases. V dropped 0 bases and J dropped 5 bases, with 10 bases sitting between them. CDR1 and CDR2 from the germline V gene are SGHAT and FQNNGV. This CDR3 is built from 14 residues. The CDR3 sequence: CASSLDGDIETQYF. CDR3 DNA sequence: TGTGCCAGCAGCTTAGATGGGGACATTGAGACCCAGTACTTC.

The chain joins TRBV30 to TRBJ2-7, with D perhaps matching TRBD2 (5 bases). The V gene lost 7 bases and the J gene lost 0 bases, with 10 bases spanning the gap. Germline assignment: CDR1 GTSNPN and CDR2 SVGIG (reference sequence). CDR3 length equals 12 residues. The CDR3 loop reads CAYRRPSYEQYF. DNA of the CDR3: TGTGCCTACCGGAGGCCCTCCTACGAGCAGTACTTC. The complete variable domain, with remaining parts taken from reference TRBV30 and TRBJ2-7, reads SQTIHQWPATLVQPVGSPLSLECTVEGTSNPNLYWYRQAAGRGLQLLFYSVGIGQISSEVPQNLSASRPQDRQFILSSKKLLLSDSGFYLCAYRRPSYEQYFGPGTRLTVT.